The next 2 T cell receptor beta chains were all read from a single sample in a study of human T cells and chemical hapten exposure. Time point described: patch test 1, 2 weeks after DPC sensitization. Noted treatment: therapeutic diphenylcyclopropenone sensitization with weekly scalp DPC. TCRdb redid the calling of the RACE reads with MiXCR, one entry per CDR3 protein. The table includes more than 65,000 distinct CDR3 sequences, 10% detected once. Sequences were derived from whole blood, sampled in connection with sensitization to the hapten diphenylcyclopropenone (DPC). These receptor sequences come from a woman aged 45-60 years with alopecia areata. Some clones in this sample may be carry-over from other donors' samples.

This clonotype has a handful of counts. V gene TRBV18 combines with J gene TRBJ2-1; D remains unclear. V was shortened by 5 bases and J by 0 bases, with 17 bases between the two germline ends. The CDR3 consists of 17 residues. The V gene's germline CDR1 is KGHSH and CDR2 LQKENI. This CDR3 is CASSSRTALSSYNEQFF. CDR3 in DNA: TGTGCCAGCTCAAGTCGGACGGCCCTGAGCTCCTACAATGAGCAGTTCTTC. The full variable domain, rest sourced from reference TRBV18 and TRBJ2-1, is NAGVMQNPRHLVRRRGQEARLRCSPMKGHSHVYWYRQLPEEGLKFMVYLQKENIIDESGMPKERFSAEFPKEGPSILRIQQVVRGDSAAYFCASSSRTALSSYNEQFFGPGTRLTVL.

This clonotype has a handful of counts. The CDR3 DNA sequence: TGTGCCAGCAGTTTAGAGGTCGGTAAAAACATTCAGTACTTC. Translation gives CASSLEVGKNIQYF. V gene TRBV12-3 or TRBV12-4 combines with J gene TRBJ2-4; D not certain. CDR3 length equals 14 residues. V shed 1 base and J shed 4 bases, with 8 bases lying between them.